Below are 30 T cell receptor beta chains sequenced from a single sample in a study of Graves' ophthalmopathy and Graves' hyperthyroidism. RNA transcripts served as template for amplifying TCR beta CDR3 sequences. The authors performed first-round RT-PCR with HTBI primers and then a second-round multiplex PCR. TCRdb independently ran MiXCR on the multiplex PCR reads; one entry per CDR3 protein. Found here are approximately 540,000 distinct CDR3 sequences, under 40% of them singletons; the top ten hold around 4%. The sample comprised peripheral blood or thyroid tissue (not recorded which). These receptor sequences come from an adult man with Graves' hyperthyroidism.

This chain uses TRBV19 with TRBJ1-1; a weak D match, TRBD1 (5 bases). This CDR3 comprises 15 residues. Germline V gene data show CDR1 as LNHDA and CDR2 as SQIVND (reference sequence). V was pared by 5 bases and J by 4 bases, with 17 bases between. CDR3 DNA: TGTGCCAGTAGTCCCGTGACAGTTTTTATCACTGAAGCTTTCTTT. This gives the protein CASSPVTVFITEAFF.

The V gene is TRBV10-3, the J gene TRBJ1-1; TRBD1 aligns across 8 bases. Germline CDR1 ENHRY, CDR2 SYGVKD. The CDR3 sequence is 14 residues long. With 3 bases clipped from V and 3 bases from J, the junction kept 3 bases outside the gene matches. CDR3 in DNA: TGTGCCATCAGTGACCCGGGACAGGACACTGAAGCTTTCTTT. It specifies CAISDPGQDTEAFF.

This clonotype was counted many times. The chain recombines TRBV9 with TRBJ2-5; tentatively, D is TRBD2 (6 bases). Between the trimmed V and J ends, which lost 0 bases and 2 bases, there was a span of 8 bases. Germline V gene data show CDR1 as SGDLS and CDR2 as YYNGEE. The CDR3 runs 14 residues. CDR3 residues: CASSVGGVQETQYF. DNA for the CDR3: TGTGCCAGCAGCGTAGGGGGGGTACAAGAGACCCAGTACTTC. Complete variable domain (other parts from reference TRBV9 and TRBJ2-5): DSGVTQTPKHLITATGQRVTLRCSPRSGDLSVYWYQQSLDQGLQFLIQYYNGEERAKGNILERFSAQQFPDLHSELNLSSLELGDSALYFCASSVGGVQETQYFGPGTRLLVL.

The sample holds many counts of this clonotype. This CDR3 reads CASSPHRGFQETQYF. CDR3 DNA: TGTGCCAGCAGTCCTCATCGGGGTTTTCAAGAGACCCAGTACTTC. This rearrangement joins TRBV25-1 to TRBJ2-5; possible D gene TRBD2, 5 bases. With 5 bases removed from V and 2 bases from J, the gap between germline ends came to 15 bases. The germline CDR1 and CDR2 sequences are MGHDK and SYGVNS. The CDR3 loop spans 15 amino acids. Based on the CDR3 plus reference TRBV25-1 and TRBJ2-5, the full variable domain is EADIYQTPRYLVIGTGKKITLECSQTMGHDKMYWYQQDPGMELHLIHYSYGVNSTEKGDLSSESTVSRIRTEHFPLTLESARPSHTSQYLCASSPHRGFQETQYFGPGTRLLVL.

This clonotype was seen only a few times. The CDR3 spells CASSTQGRGDEKLFF. CDR3 in DNA: TGTGCCAGCAGCACTCAGGGGCGCGGTGATGAAAAACTGTTTTTT. This chain joins TRBV7-9 and TRBJ1-4, with D tentatively TRBD1 (6 bases). The CDR3 spans 15 residues. Trimming took 5 bases from V and 6 from J, leaving 16 bases between them. Germline loops: CDR1 SEHNR, CDR2 FQNEAQ (reference sequence).

The chain combines TRBV7-3 with TRBJ1-1; 10 nucleotides agree with TRBD1. CDR1 and CDR2 (germline): SGHTA, FQGTGA. With V trimmed by 0 bases and J by 1 base, 5 bases remained unmatched. There are 17 residues in the CDR3. Here the CDR3 DNA reads TGTGCCAGCAGCTTAACCTTCCGGGACAGGGGGAACACTGAAGCTTTCTTT. Translation: CASSLTFRDRGNTEAFF.

Ten or more counts support this clonotype. The V call is TRBV29-1, the J call TRBJ2-7; no definite D call. V lost 2 bases and J lost 6, with 11 bases in between. The V gene's germline CDR1 is SQVTM and CDR2 ANQGSEA. This CDR3 is 12 amino acids long. The CDR3 loop reads CSVESVSAEQYF. The DNA of the CDR3 is TGCAGCGTTGAAAGTGTTTCGGCCGAGCAGTACTTC.

The V call is TRBV29-1, the J call TRBJ2-7, with 7 bases aligning to TRBD2. Trimming took 4 bases from V and 5 from J; bases not matched to a gene: 2. The CDR3 extends over 11 amino acids. In germline, CDR1 is SQVTM, CDR2 ANQGSEA. CDR3 sequence (DNA): TGCAGCGTTGCGGGAGGACACGAGCAGTACTTC. It translates to CSVAGGHEQYF.

This clonotype was counted ten times or more. The chain couples TRBV5-1 to TRBJ2-7; D unclear. With 3 bases removed from V and 6 bases from J, the gap between germline ends came to 13 bases. Germline V gene lookup returns CDR1 SGHRS and CDR2 YFSETQ. This CDR3 is built from 13 residues. The CDR3 sequence: CASSSEYLSEQYF. DNA for the CDR3: TGCGCCAGCAGCTCTGAATATCTTAGCGAGCAGTACTTC.

This chain links TRBV12-3 or TRBV12-4 with TRBJ1-5; 9 bases match TRBD1. Losses at the gene ends were 4 bases for V and 6 bases for J; bases not matched to a gene: 10. CDR3 length equals 16 residues. CDR3 residues: CASSSGDRVATQPQHF. The CDR3 DNA is TGTGCCAGCAGTTCGGGGGACAGGGTAGCGACTCAGCCCCAGCATTTT.

This clonotype appeared many times. This chain links TRBV12-3 or TRBV12-4 with TRBJ1-2; D gene uncertain. This CDR3 is built from 11 residues. The V and J ends lost 7 bases and 8 bases respectively, with 11 bases between them. CDR3 protein: CASTDYRGYTF. The CDR3 coding sequence is TGTGCCAGCACGGACTATCGGGGCTACACCTTC.

This clonotype was picked up a small number of times. One junction end does not reproduce the germline sequence, and a read error may be involved. The chain recombines TRBV5-1 with TRBJ2-7; TRBD2 aligns across 8 bases. This CDR3 has 15 residues. Germline V gene sequence: CDR1 SGHRS, CDR2 YFSETQ. CDR3 protein: CASSLDSGSFYEQCF. Written as DNA, the CDR3 is TGCGCCAGCAGCTTGGACAGCGGGAGTTTTTACGAGCAGTGCTTC.

As concerns this clonotype: Being one base from a much bigger clone, this may be a read error. V usage is TRBV10-3 and J usage is TRBJ1-1, with 8 bases lining up with TRBD1. The CDR3 is 11 residues long. Germline assignment: CDR1 ENHRY and CDR2 SYGVKD. The ends lost 11 bases at V and 6 bases at J; junction bases unmatched: 5. The chain's CDR3 is CAVSQGAEAFF. The DNA of the CDR3 is TGTGCCGTATCACAGGGGGCTGAAGCTTTCTTT.

The chain recombines TRBV12-3 or TRBV12-4 with TRBJ1-2, with 12 bases fitting TRBD1. The CDR3 has 17 amino acids. The CDR3 coding sequence is TGTGCTAGTGGTCTTGGTGTCGGGACAGGGGGCCACTATGGCTACACCTTC. This gives the protein CASGLGVGTGGHYGYTF.

This chain uses TRBV29-1 with TRBJ2-7; TRBD2 matches 15 bases. This CDR3 has 15 residues. Germline CDR1 and CDR2: SQVTM and ANQGSEA. Losses at the gene ends were 5 bases for V and 6 bases for J; bases not matched to a gene: 8. CDR3 DNA sequence: TGCAGCGTTTGGACTAGCGGGAGGGCCAGGGGCGAGCAGTACTTC. Its protein is CSVWTSGRARGEQYF.

The chain joins TRBV12-3 or TRBV12-4 to TRBJ2-3; 7 nucleotides agree with TRBD1. This CDR3 is built from 15 residues. V lost 6 bases and J lost 4; bases outside the gene matches: 10. CDR3 region: CASRMTGMIADTQYF. CDR3 sequence (DNA): TGTGCCAGCAGGATGACAGGGATGATCGCAGATACGCAGTATTTT.

The table lists this clonotype with many counts. V is TRBV5-1 and J is TRBJ2-2; D not resolved. V shed 0 bases and J shed 2 bases, with 8 bases lying between them. CDR3 length: 15 residues. Germline CDR1 and CDR2: SGHRS and YFSETQ. Here the CDR3 DNA reads TGCGCCAGCAGCTTGGAGGGTATTAACACCGGGGAGCTGTTTTTT. It specifies CASSLEGINTGELFF.

This clonotype was seen repeatedly, ten times or more. The J gene is TRBJ1-5, the V gene TRBV6-1; 7 nucleotides align to TRBD1. CDR1 is MNHNS, CDR2 SASEGT, per germline. The junction had 3 bases not matched to a gene; V was cut back by 0 bases and J by 7 bases. The CDR3 is 14 residues long. The CDR3 DNA is TGTGCCAGCAGTGAAGCAGGGGGCGGCCAGCCCCAGCATTTT. Protein: CASSEAGGGQPQHF.

The chain employs TRBV6-5 and TRBJ2-5; unclear D gene. This CDR3 is built from 15 residues. The germline V gene has CDR1 MNHEY and CDR2 SVGAGI. Trimming took off 5 bases at V and 2 bases at J, with 15 bases between the two ends. DNA for the CDR3: TGTGCCAGCAGTCCCCTTTACATGTTTCAAGAGACCCAGTACTTC. This sequence encodes CASSPLYMFQETQYF.

This clonotype was seen at least ten times. V usage is TRBV6-8 and J usage is TRBJ1-5, with TRBD1 matching over 9 bases. After removal of 6 bases from V and 3 bases from J, the junction contained 3 bases not matched to a gene. The CDR3 length is 14 residues. Germline loops: CDR1 MNHGY, CDR2 SAAAGT. CDR3 nucleotide sequence: TGTGCCAGCAGAGGGGACAGGGACAATCAGCCCCAGCATTTT. This encodes CASRGDRDNQPQHF.

The chain recombines TRBV7-9 with TRBJ2-3; 8 positions agree with TRBD2. Germline CDR1 is SEHNR and CDR2 is FQNEAQ (reference sequence). V was pared by 4 bases and J by 4 bases, with 10 bases of the junction left unmatched. This CDR3 region has 16 residues. In nucleotides, the CDR3 is TGTGCCAGCAGCTCCCAGTCGGGGGGGGGGGCAGATACGCAGTATTTT. It is translated as CASSSQSGGGADTQYF. Full variable domain (missing parts from reference TRBV7-9 and TRBJ2-3): DTGVSQNPRHKITKRGQNVTFRCDPISEHNRLYWYRQTLGQGPEFLTYFQNEAQLEKSRLLSDRFSAERPKGSFSTLEIQRTEQGDSAMYLCASSSQSGGGADTQYFGPGTRLTVL.

The CDR3: CASSTNVGPIQMNTEAFF. CDR3 DNA: TGTGCCAGCAGCACAAACGTTGGACCGATACAAATGAACACTGAAGCTTTCTTT. The gene calls are TRBV28 and TRBJ1-1, with no clear D. The CDR3 is made up of 18 amino acids. Germline lookup yields CDR1 MDHEN and CDR2 SYDVKM. V was clipped by 6 bases and J by 0 bases, with 23 bases between them.

This clonotype was recorded many times. This CDR3 is CASSLATGFEQYF. The DNA of the CDR3 is TGTGCCAGCAGCTTGGCTACAGGGTTCGAGCAGTACTTC. V is TRBV7-2 and J is TRBJ2-7; maybe TRBD1 (6 bases). The CDR3 is 13 amino acids. V lost 3 bases and J lost 6, with 12 bases in between. CDR1 is SGHTA, CDR2 FQGNSA, per germline.

Turning to this clonotype: A read error may produce the germline difference seen at one junction end. The chain has TRBV7-7 and TRBJ2-5; TRBD1 matches at 12 bases. Germline loops: CDR1 SSHAT, CDR2 FNYEAQ (reference sequence). The CDR3 covers 13 residues. The CDR3 sequence: CASSLGTGGSQYF. For the CDR3, the DNA is TGTGCTAGCAGCTTAGGGACAGGGGGCTCCCAGTACTTC.

A single count supports this clonotype. J is TRBJ2-6 and V is TRBV5-1; no firm D call. V was trimmed by 0 bases and J by 5 bases, leaving 3 bases between them. The CDR3 sequence is 13 residues long. Germline lookup yields CDR1 SGHRS and CDR2 YFSETQ. The CDR3 here is CASSLAWANVLTF. CDR3 DNA sequence: TGCGCCAGCAGCTTGGCCTGGGCCAACGTCCTGACTTTC.

In this sample, this clonotype turned up many times. V is TRBV12-3 or TRBV12-4 and J is TRBJ2-7, with TRBD2 matching over 7 bases. Trimming cost V 5 bases and J 4 bases; bases outside gene matches: 8. The CDR3 contains 14 residues. CDR3 region: CASSRGLLSYEQYF. The CDR3 DNA reads TGTGCCAGCAGTAGGGGACTACTGTCTTACGAGCAGTACTTC.

The chain joins TRBV20-1 to TRBJ2-5, with 7 bases matching TRBD2. With 6 bases clipped from V and 2 bases from J, the junction kept 6 bases outside the gene matches. Germline values: CDR1 DFQATT, CDR2 SNEGSKA (reference sequence). This CDR3 comprises 13 residues. The CDR3 region is CSAFSGGQETQYF. The CDR3 region has the DNA TGCAGTGCGTTTTCCGGGGGGCAAGAGACCCAGTACTTC.

This chain links TRBV10-3 with TRBJ1-6, with D possibly TRBD1 on 6 matching bases. CDR1 ENHRY and CDR2 SYGVKD come from the germline V gene. CDR3 size: 15 residues. V lost 5 bases, J lost 7 bases, and 15 bases lay in between. The CDR3 spells CAISIPGQRNSPLHF. The CDR3 DNA is TGTGCCATCAGTATCCCCGGACAGAGGAATTCACCCCTCCACTTT.

The chain carries TRBV3-1 and TRBJ2-5; no reliable D call. CDR3 length: 15 residues. Looked up from germline, CDR1 is LGHDT and CDR2 is YNNKEL (reference sequence). V was trimmed by 3 bases and J by 2 bases, leaving 13 bases between them. The CDR3 here is CASSHLRDGQETQYF. In DNA, the CDR3 is TGTGCCAGCAGCCATCTTAGGGATGGGCAAGAGACCCAGTACTTC.

This clonotype was observed many times. This chain uses TRBV20-1 with TRBJ1-2; TRBD1 agrees at 7 bases. From germline, CDR1 is DFQATT and CDR2 SNEGSKA (reference sequence). The ends lost 0 bases at V and 7 bases at J; junction bases unmatched: 11. The CDR3 totals 15 residues. The CDR3 DNA reads TGCAGTGCTAGAGACCTCCCCGGTGCAGGGGGTGGCTACACCTTC. Protein product: CSARDLPGAGGGYTF.